What follows describes a single TCR beta chain. The data derive from a study of T cell changes during pregnancy in multiple sclerosis. Method: immunoSEQ multiplex PCR; TCRdb's copy keeps in-frame clones and lacks some. Of some 60,000 clones listed, more than 85% are singletons. The CDR3 has 17 amino acids. Trimming at V came to 5 bases and at J to 0 bases, leaving 8 bases not matched to a gene. CDR1 and CDR2 (germline): SGHTA, FQGNSA. This sequence joins TRBV7-2 and TRBJ1-5, with TRBD1 matching over 9 bases. The source material was peripheral blood, sampled before pregnancy. This TCR came from a female donor with multiple sclerosis, enrolled in a pregnancy study. CDR3 sequence (DNA): TGTGCCAGCAGCCGGGGACAGGGTTCGTTTAGCAATCAGCCCCAGCATTTT. Amino acids: CASSRGQGSFSNQPQHF.